This TCR beta chain came from a study of blood T cell repertoires in COVID-19. About the research overall: Samples came from the United States, Italy and Spain, spanning acute and convalescent COVID-19.

TCRdb's copy holds only in-frame clones and misses some; the assay was immunoSEQ multiplex PCR. The repertoire includes roughly 170,000 clones, about 90% of them detected once, and less than 25% sits in the top ten. Sequencing used peripheral blood. This TCR was recovered from a man aged 70 or older with active or convalescent COVID-19.

DNA for the CDR3: TGTGCCAGCAGCTTTCGGGCAGGGGGCACAGATACGCAGTATTTT. Its translation is CASSFRAGGTDTQYF. This chain joins TRBV5-6 and TRBJ2-3, with D possibly matching TRBD1 (6 bases). This CDR3 is 15 amino acids long. The germline V gene encodes CDR1 SGHDT and CDR2 YYEEEE. V was clipped by 2 bases and J by 1 base, with 11 bases between them.